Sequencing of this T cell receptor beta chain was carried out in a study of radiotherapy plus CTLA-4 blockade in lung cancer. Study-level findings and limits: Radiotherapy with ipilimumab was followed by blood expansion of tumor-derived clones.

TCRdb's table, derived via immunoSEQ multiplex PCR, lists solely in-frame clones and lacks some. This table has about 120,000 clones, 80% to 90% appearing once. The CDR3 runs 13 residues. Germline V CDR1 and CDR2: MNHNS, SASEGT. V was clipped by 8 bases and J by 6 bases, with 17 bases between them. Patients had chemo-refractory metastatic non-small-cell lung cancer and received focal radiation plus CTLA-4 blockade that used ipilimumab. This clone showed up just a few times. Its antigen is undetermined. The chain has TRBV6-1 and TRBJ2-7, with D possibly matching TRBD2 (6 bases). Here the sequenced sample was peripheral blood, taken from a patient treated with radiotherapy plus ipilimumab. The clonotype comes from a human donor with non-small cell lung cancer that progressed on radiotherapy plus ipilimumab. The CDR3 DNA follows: TGTGCCAGCCTCCGGGAGTCCCGTCTCGAGCAGTACTTC. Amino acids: CASLRESRLEQYF.